This T cell receptor (beta chain) was recovered during a study of cytomegalovirus exposure and HLA in healthy donors. Comment on this clone: Its antigen is as yet unknown. Additional DNA sequences in this sample encode the identical CDR3.

The PCR employed 60 Vbeta primers together with 13 Jbeta primers. The repertoire was sequenced with immunoSEQ multiplex PCR; TCRdb's copy has only in-frame clones and lacks some. The table shows around 160,000 clones, with roughly 79% occurring only once. Germline values: CDR1 ENHRY, CDR2 SYGVKD. V was pared by 6 bases and J by 7 bases, with 5 bases of the junction left unmatched. This CDR3 spans 13 amino acids. Study results and caveats: A previous analysis found most TCR beta V segments productive roughly 87% or roughly 30% of the time. Association of a missense DCLRE1C variant with TCR beta V- and J-gene trimming was reported in a later analysis.

The sequencing sample was made of PBMCs. The chain recombines TRBV10-3 with TRBJ1-2; 10 nucleotides align to TRBD1. The TCR was taken from a woman between 40 and 50 years old in good health and CMV-seropositive. The CDR3 DNA is TGTGCCATCAGCGAGGACAGGGGGTTTGGCTACACCTTC. This translates into CAISEDRGFGYTF.